This TCR beta chain was sequenced for a study of metastatic and nonmetastatic thyroid tumors. Germline assignment: CDR1 MNHEY and CDR2 SVGAGI. This CDR3 is 13 amino acids long. To note about this clone: Its ends do not fully match the called genes, so a read error is possible.

TCRdb used MiXCR to call clones anew from the PCR reads. Of approximately 17,000 clones detected, around 30% appear once; the ten largest clones hold 15%. All patients were treatment-naive before thyroid surgery. The sample taken for sequencing was tumor tissue. The receptor comes from a female donor with papillary thyroid cancer or a benign thyroid nodule (not recorded which). Some clones in this sample may be carry-over from other donors' samples. The chain combines TRBV6-5 with TRBJ2-7; D might be TRBD1 (5 bases). This chain's CDR3 is CASSYGASYEHYF. CDR3 nucleotides: TGTGCCAGCAGTTACGGGGCCTCCTACGAGCACTACTTC.